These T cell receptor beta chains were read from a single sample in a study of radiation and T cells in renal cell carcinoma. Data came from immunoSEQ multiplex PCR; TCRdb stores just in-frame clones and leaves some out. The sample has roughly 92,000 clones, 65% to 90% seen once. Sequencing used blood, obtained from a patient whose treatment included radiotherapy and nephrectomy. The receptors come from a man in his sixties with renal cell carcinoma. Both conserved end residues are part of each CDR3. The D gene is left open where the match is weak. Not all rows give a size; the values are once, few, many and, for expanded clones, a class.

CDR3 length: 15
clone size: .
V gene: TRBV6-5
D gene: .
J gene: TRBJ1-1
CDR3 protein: CASSPRTAMNTEAFF
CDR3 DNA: TGTGCCAGCAGCCCCAGGACAGCTATGAACACTGAAGCTTTCTTT

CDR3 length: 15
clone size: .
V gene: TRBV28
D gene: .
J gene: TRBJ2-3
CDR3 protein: CASTRAAIGTDTQYF
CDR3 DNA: TGTGCCAGCACCCGGGCGGCCATCGGGACAGATACGCAGTATTTT

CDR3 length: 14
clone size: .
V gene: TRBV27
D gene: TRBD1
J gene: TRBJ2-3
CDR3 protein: CASRRGLATDTQYF
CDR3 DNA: TGTGCCAGCAGAAGGGGGCTGGCGACAGATACGCAGTATTTT

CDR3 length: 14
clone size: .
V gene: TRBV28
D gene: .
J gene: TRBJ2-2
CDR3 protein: CASKTGANTGELFF
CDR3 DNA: TGTGCCAGCAAAACCGGGGCGAACACCGGGGAGCTGTTTTTT

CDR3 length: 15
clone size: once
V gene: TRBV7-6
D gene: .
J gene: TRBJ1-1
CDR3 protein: CASSPRRSPNTEAFF
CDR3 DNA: TGTGCCAGCAGTCCCCGTAGGAGCCCGAACACTGAAGCTTTCTTT

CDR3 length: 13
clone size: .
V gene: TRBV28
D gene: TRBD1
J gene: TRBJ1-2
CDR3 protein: CASSFRDRDGYTF
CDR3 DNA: TGTGCCAGCAGTTTCCGGGACAGAGATGGCTACACCTTC

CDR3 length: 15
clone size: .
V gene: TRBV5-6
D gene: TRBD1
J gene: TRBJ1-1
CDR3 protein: CASQQGVSVNTEAFF
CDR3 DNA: TGTGCCAGCCAGCAGGGGGTTAGCGTGAACACTGAAGCTTTCTTT

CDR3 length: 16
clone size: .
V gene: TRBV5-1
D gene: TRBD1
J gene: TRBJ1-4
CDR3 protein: CASRTVYRGPNEKLFF
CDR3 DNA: TGCGCCAGCAGAACTGTATACAGGGGTCCTAATGAAAAACTGTTTTTT

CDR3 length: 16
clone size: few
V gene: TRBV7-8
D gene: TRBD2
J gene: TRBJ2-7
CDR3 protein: CASSPTGLASTYEQYF
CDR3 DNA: TGTGCCAGCAGCCCCACGGGACTAGCGTCTACCTACGAGCAGTACTTC

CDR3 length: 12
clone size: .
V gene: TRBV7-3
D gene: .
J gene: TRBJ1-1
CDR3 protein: CASSSPAGEAFF
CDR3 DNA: TGTGCCAGCAGCTCCCCGGCAGGGGAAGCTTTCTTT

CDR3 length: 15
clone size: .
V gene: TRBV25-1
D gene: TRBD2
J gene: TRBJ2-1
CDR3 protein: CASRLAGGPHNEQFF
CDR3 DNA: TGTGCCAGCAGACTAGCGGGAGGGCCCCACAATGAGCAGTTCTTC

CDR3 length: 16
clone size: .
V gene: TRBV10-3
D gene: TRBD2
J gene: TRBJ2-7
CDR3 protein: CAISVRPGLAGEEQYF
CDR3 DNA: TGTGCCATCAGTGTACGACCGGGACTAGCGGGAGAAGAGCAGTACTTC

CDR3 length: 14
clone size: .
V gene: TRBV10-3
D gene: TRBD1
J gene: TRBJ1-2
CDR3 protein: CAISESDREGGYTF
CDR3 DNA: TGTGCCATCAGTGAGTCGGACAGGGAAGGGGGCTACACCTTC

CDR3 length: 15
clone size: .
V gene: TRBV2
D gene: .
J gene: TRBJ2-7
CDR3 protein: CASRTGTGLNYEQYF
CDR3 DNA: TGTGCCAGCAGAACCGGGACTGGCCTAAATTACGAGCAGTACTTC

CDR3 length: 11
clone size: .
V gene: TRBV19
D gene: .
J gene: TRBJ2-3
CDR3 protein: CATRRRDTQYF
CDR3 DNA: TGTGCCACTCGACGGAGAGATACGCAGTATTTT

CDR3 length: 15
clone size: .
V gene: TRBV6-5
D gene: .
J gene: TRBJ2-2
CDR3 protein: CASSSRPLNTGELFF
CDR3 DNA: TGTGCCAGCAGTAGCCGGCCTTTGAACACCGGGGAGCTGTTTTTT

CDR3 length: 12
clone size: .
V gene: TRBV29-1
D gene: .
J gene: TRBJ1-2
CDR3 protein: CSVGGDRYGYTF
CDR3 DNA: TGCAGCGTTGGGGGAGATCGCTATGGCTACACCTTC

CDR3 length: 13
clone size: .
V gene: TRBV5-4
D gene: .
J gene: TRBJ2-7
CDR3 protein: CASSHDRDYEQYF
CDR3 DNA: TGTGCCAGCAGCCATGACAGAGACTACGAGCAGTACTTC

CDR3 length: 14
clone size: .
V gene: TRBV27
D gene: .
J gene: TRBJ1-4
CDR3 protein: CASSFSGMREKLFF
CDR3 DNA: TGTGCCAGCAGTTTCTCCGGGATGAGGGAAAAACTGTTTTTT

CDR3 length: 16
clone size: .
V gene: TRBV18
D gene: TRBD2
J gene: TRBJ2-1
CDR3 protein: CASSPTSGGSYNEQFF
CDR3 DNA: TGTGCCAGCTCACCAACCAGCGGGGGCTCCTACAATGAGCAGTTCTTC

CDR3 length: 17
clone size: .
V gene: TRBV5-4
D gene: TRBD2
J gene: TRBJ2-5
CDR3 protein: CASNPGTSGRARETQYF
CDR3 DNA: TGTGCCAGCAACCCCGGGACTAGCGGGAGGGCCAGGGAGACCCAGTACTTC